These 10 T cell receptor beta chains originate from one sample sequenced in a study of blood T cell repertoires in COVID-19. TCRdb keeps only in-frame clones here, not all; method: immunoSEQ multiplex PCR. This sample has some 200,000 clones; roughly nine tenths occur once, and the top ten carry roughly 9.8%. What was sequenced was peripheral blood. These receptors came from a woman aged 55-69 years with COVID-19, enrolled during active disease.

This clone was picked up one time. The chain joins TRBV11-3 to TRBJ2-4; 8 bases are shared with TRBD1. This CDR3 region has 15 residues. Germline values: CDR1 SGHNT, CDR2 YENEEA. The V gene end was trimmed by 5 bases and the J gene end by 5 bases; junction bases not matched to a gene: 8. CDR3 nucleotide sequence: TGTGCCAGCAGCACCCGACAGGGGAGCCAAAACATTCAGTACTTC. This translates into CASSTRQGSQNIQYF.

The chain carries TRBV18 and TRBJ1-5; 7 positions agree with TRBD1. The J segment lost 7 bases and the V segment lost 3 bases, leaving 12 bases of the junction unmatched. CDR1 is KGHSH, CDR2 LQKENI, per germline. The CDR3 runs to 16 residues. The CDR3 region has the DNA TGTGCCAGCTCACCCGCCGGACAGGTCCTGGGACAGCCCCAGCATTTT. It encodes CASSPAGQVLGQPQHF.

The chain carries TRBV7-9 and TRBJ1-2; 8 bases are shared with TRBD1. This CDR3 comprises 15 residues. Germline V gene lookup returns CDR1 SEHNR and CDR2 FQNEAQ (reference sequence). With V trimmed by 9 bases and J by 2 bases, 11 bases remained unmatched. In DNA, the CDR3 is TGTGCCAGAAAAGCCAGGGGGCCAGGCAACTATGGCTACACCTTC. This translates into CARKARGPGNYGYTF.

The V call is TRBV30, the J call TRBJ2-2; 10 nucleotides agree with TRBD1. The J segment lost 3 bases and the V segment lost 4 bases, leaving 2 bases of the junction unmatched. This CDR3 contains 14 residues. Germline V lookup: CDR1 GTSNPN, CDR2 SVGIG (reference sequence). CDR3 region: CAWMTGGDTGELFF. The CDR3, as DNA: TGTGCCTGGATGACAGGGGGCGACACCGGGGAGCTGTTTTTT.

CDR3 in amino acids: CASRPPGQGAGGYTF. The CDR3 DNA reads as TGTGCCAGCAGACCACCGGGACAGGGGGCGGGTGGCTACACCTTC. The chain recombines TRBV7-2 with TRBJ1-2; 12 nucleotides match TRBD1. This CDR3 has 15 residues. Germline assignment: CDR1 SGHTA and CDR2 FQGNSA. After removal of 6 bases from V and 7 bases from J, the junction contained 9 bases not matched to a gene.

The chain employs TRBV18 and TRBJ2-5; TRBD1 might be the D (5 bases). This CDR3 region has 15 residues. CDR1 and CDR2 (germline): KGHSH, LQKENI. Trimming took off 5 bases at V and 1 base at J, with 14 bases between the two ends. The CDR3 is CASSSFRQIQETQYF. DNA for the CDR3: TGTGCCAGCTCATCCTTTAGACAGATCCAAGAGACCCAGTACTTC.

The V call is TRBV19, the J call TRBJ1-5; D unresolved. The V gene lost 6 bases and the J gene lost 2 bases, with 14 bases spanning the gap. Germline assignment: CDR1 LNHDA and CDR2 SQIVND (reference sequence). The CDR3 length is 15 residues. The CDR3 region is CASSIGGYRNQPQHF. The DNA for the CDR3 is TGTGCCAGTAGCATTGGAGGGTACCGCAATCAGCCCCAGCATTTT. Complete variable domain (other parts from reference TRBV19 and TRBJ1-5): DGGITQSPKYLFRKEGQNVTLSCEQNLNHDAMYWYRQDPGQGLRLIYYSQIVNDFQKGDIAEGYSVSREKKESFPLTVTSAQKNPTAFYLCASSIGGYRNQPQHFGDGTRLSIL.

The rearrangement links TRBV19 to TRBJ1-5; 9 positions agree with TRBD1. The CDR3 is made up of 14 amino acids. CDR1 and CDR2 (germline): LNHDA, SQIVND (reference sequence). The trim removed 8 bases at V and 6 bases at J, leaving 8 bases unmatched. The CDR3 protein is CASDTGGAGQPQHF. The CDR3 bases are TGTGCCAGTGATACAGGGGGCGCAGGTCAGCCCCAGCATTTT.

The chain couples TRBV11-2 to TRBJ2-7, with D possibly matching TRBD1 (6 bases). Germline values: CDR1 SGHAT, CDR2 FQNNGV. This CDR3 has 12 residues. Trimming took off 5 bases at V and 8 bases at J, with 13 bases between the two ends. The CDR3 coding sequence is TGTGCCAGCAGCCAAGGGACACAGCAGCAGTACTTC. It codes for CASSQGTQQQYF.

This clone was seen only once. Within the sample, other DNA sequences also encode this same CDR3. The rearrangement links TRBV5-1 to TRBJ2-3, with 11 positions matching TRBD2. The junction had 2 bases not matched to a gene; V was cut back by 2 bases and J by 0 bases. Germline loops: CDR1 SGHRS, CDR2 YFSETQ. This CDR3 has 16 residues. The chain's CDR3 is CASSFRLAGSTDTQYF. In DNA form, the CDR3 reads TGCGCCAGCAGCTTCCGACTAGCGGGGAGCACAGATACGCAGTATTTT.